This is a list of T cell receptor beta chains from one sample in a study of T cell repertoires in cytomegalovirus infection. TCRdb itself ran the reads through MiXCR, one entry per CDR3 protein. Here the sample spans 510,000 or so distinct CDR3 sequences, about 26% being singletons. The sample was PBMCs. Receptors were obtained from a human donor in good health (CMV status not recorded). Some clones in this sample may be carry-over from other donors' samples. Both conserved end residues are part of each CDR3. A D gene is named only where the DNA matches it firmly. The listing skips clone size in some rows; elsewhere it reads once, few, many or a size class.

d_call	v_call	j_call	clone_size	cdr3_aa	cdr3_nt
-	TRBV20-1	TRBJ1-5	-	CSVQRGLASNQPQHF	TGCAGTGTTCAGCGGGGACTGGCCAGCAATCAGCCCCAGCATTTT
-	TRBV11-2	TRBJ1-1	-	CASTRMGEAFF	TGTGCCAGCACCCGTATGGGGGAAGCTTTCTTT
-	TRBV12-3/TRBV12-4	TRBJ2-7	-	CASSSHRQASYEQYF	TGTGCCAGCAGTTCCCATCGCCAGGCCTCCTACGAGCAGTACTTC
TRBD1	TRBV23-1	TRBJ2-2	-	CASRTGQGNTGELFF	TGCGCCAGCAGAACCGGACAGGGGAACACCGGGGAGCTGTTTTTT
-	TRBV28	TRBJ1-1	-	CASSPPFPRGTEAFF	TGTGCCAGCAGTCCTCCTTTCCCCAGAGGGACTGAAGCTTTCTTT
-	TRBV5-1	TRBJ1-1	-	CASSLSGRGEAFF	TGCGCCAGCAGCTTGTCGGGGCGCGGGGAAGCTTTCTTT
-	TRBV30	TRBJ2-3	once	CAWKPRGADTQYF	TGTGCCTGGAAACCCCGGGGTGCAGATACGCAGTATTTT
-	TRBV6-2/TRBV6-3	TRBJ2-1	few	CASSYTRLREEQFF	TGTGCCAGCAGTTATACTAGGCTCCGGGAGGAGCAGTTCTTC
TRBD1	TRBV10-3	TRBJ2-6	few	CAIRPDRGSGANVLTF	TGTGCCATACGGCCCGACAGGGGCTCTGGGGCCAACGTCCTGACTTTC
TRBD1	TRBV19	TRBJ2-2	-	CASTKTGVTGELFF	TGTGCCAGTACGAAGACAGGGGTCACCGGGGAGCTGTTTTTT
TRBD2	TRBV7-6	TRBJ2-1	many	CASSLLGTSGTSSYNEQFF	TGTGCCAGCAGCTTATTAGGGACTAGCGGAACGAGCTCCTACAATGAGCAGTTCTTC
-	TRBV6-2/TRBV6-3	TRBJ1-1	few	CATAQRNTEAFF	TGTGCCACCGCACAGCGGAACACTGAAGCTTTCTTT
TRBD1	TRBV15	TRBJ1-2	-	CATSRRQGGGIGYGYTF	TGTGCCACCAGCAGAAGACAGGGCGGTGGTATAGGCTATGGCTACACCTTC
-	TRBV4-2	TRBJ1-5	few	CASSQDSDQPQHF	TGTGCCAGCAGCCAAGACAGCGATCAGCCCCAGCATTTT
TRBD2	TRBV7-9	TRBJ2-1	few	CASNQGLAEYNEQFF	TGTGCCAGCAACCAAGGACTAGCGGAGTACAATGAGCAGTTCTTC
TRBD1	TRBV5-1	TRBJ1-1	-	CASMDRGRGGNTEAFF	TGCGCCAGCATGGACAGGGGGCGCGGGGGGAACACTGAAGCTTTCTTT
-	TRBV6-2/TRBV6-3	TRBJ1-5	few	CASSPGGRDQPQHF	TGTGCCAGCAGTCCGGGGGGTAGGGATCAGCCCCAGCATTTT
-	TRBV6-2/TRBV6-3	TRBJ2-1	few	CASSYSTPNNEQFF	TGTGCCAGCAGTTACTCGACCCCGAACAATGAGCAGTTCTTC
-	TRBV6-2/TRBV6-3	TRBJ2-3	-	CASSSPRKKGTDTQYF	TGTGCCAGCAGCTCGCCCCGGAAAAAGGGCACAGATACGCAGTATTTT
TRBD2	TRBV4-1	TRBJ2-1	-	CASSQDQASGMAGEQFF	TGCGCCAGCAGCCAAGATCAGGCTAGCGGGATGGCCGGTGAGCAGTTCTTC
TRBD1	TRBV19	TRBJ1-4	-	CASSIRQGGRATNEKLFF	TGTGCCAGTAGTATTCGACAGGGGGGACGCGCAACTAATGAAAAACTGTTTTTT
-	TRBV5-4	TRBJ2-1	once	CASSSVLPGLAHPKYNEQFF	TGTGCCAGCAGCTCGGTTCTCCCTGGCCTAGCCCATCCGAAGTACAATGAGCAGTTCTTC
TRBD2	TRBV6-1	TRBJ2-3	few	CASSGLTSGRGADTQYF	TGTGCCAGCAGTGGCCTGACTAGCGGGAGAGGGGCAGATACGCAGTATTTT
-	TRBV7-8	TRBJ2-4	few	CASSLDRDHAPEYF	TGTGCCAGCAGCTTAGATAGGGATCATGCACCTGAGTACTTC
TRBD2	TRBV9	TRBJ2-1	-	CASSATSGRADEQFF	TGTGCCAGCAGCGCCACTAGCGGGAGGGCCGATGAGCAGTTCTTC
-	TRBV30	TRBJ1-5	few	CAWSVLSGNQPQHF	TGTGCCTGGAGTGTATTGTCTGGCAATCAGCCCCAGCATTTT
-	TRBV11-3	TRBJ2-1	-	CASSLRDGSSIEQFF	TGTGCCAGCAGCTTAAGAGACGGGAGTTCTATTGAGCAGTTCTTC
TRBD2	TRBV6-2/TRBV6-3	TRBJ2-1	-	CASSYPTPGTSGRAGSYNEQFF	TGTGCCAGCAGTTACCCAACTCCCGGGACTAGCGGGAGGGCCGGTTCCTACAATGAGCAGTTCTTC
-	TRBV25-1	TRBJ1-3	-	CASQTAGPGNTIYF	TGTGCCAGCCAAACAGCAGGTCCTGGAAACACCATATATTTT
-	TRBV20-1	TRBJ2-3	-	CSALQLYTDTQYF	TGCAGTGCCTTACAGCTATACACAGATACGCAGTATTTT
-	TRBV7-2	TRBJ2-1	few	CASSLLLAGAYNEQFF	TGTGCCAGCAGCTTACTACTAGCTGGGGCCTACAATGAGCAGTTCTTC
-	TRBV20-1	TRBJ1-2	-	CSATRGDYGYTF	TGCAGTGCTACCAGGGGAGATTATGGCTACACCTTC
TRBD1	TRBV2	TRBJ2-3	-	CAKARQGAFGYTQYF	TGTGCCAAGGCGAGACAGGGGGCTTTTGGTTATACGCAGTATTTT
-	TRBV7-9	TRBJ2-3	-	CASGRYTDTQYF	TGTGCCAGCGGGCGATACACAGATACGCAGTATTTT
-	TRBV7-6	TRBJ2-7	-	CASSMGVLAYEQYF	TGTGCCAGCAGCATGGGAGTCCTTGCCTACGAGCAGTACTTC
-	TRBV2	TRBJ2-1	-	CASPSIRMHEQFF	TGTGCCAGCCCATCGATTAGAATGCATGAGCAGTTCTTC
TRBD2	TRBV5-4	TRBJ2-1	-	CASSSGTSRGEQFF	TGTGCCAGCAGCTCCGGGACTAGTAGGGGAGAGCAGTTCTTC
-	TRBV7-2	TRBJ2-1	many	CASSFRDSSYNEQFF	TGTGCCAGCAGCTTTCGAGACAGCTCCTACAATGAGCAGTTCTTC
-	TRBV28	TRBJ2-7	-	CASTGTGQGFSYEQYF	TGTGCCAGCACAGGCACCGGGCAGGGTTTCTCCTACGAGCAGTACTTC
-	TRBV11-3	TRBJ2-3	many	CASSPAGGTDTQYF	TGTGCCAGCAGCCCCGCAGGGGGCACAGATACGCAGTATTTT
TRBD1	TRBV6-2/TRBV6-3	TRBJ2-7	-	CASTFSGQDLYEQYF	TGTGCCAGCACCTTTTCCGGACAGGACCTCTACGAGCAGTACTTC
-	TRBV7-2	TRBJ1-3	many	CASSLATSSGNTIYF	TGTGCCAGCAGCTTAGCCACTAGCTCTGGAAACACCATATATTTT
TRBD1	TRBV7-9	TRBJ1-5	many	CASSSTGGHQPQHF	TGTGCCAGCAGCTCGACAGGGGGCCATCAGCCCCAGCATTTT
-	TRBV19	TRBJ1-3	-	CASSGGYAGNTIYF	TGTGCCAGTAGCGGGGGCTACGCTGGAAACACCATATATTTT
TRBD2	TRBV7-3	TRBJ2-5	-	CASSLTAGAGETQYF	TGTGCCAGCAGCTTAACGGCGGGAGCGGGGGAGACCCAGTACTTC
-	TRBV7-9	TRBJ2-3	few	CASSPPGPGDTQYF	TGTGCCAGCAGCCCTCCGGGCCCCGGGGATACGCAGTATTTT